One T cell receptor (beta chain) is described in this entry. Its cognate antigen has yet to be identified. The record has no base qualities; no much larger clone is one base away. V and J are trimmed by 3 bases and 3 bases, and the gene matches miss 3 bases of the junction. In the germline V gene, CDR1 corresponds to LGHNA and CDR2 to YNFKEQ. The CDR3 spans 14 residues, from the cysteine through the phenylalanine. Only the CDR3 portion is preserved as DNA: 42 bases, with reading frame beginning at the first base. These data originate in a study of blood T cell repertoires in COVID-19 (TCRdb year 2020). Regarding the research as a whole: Samples from collaborators originated in the United States, Italy and Spain and spanned both the acute and convalescent phases of COVID-19. Deeply sampled blood TCRbeta repertoires from subjects exposed to, actively infected with, or recovered from COVID-19 were included in the dataset. A freely available public database, intended as a resource for researchers studying the immune response to SARS-CoV-2, is where the repertoires were released. The samples were drawn from two sources: the first 160 participants of the ongoing ImmuneRACE study, and fewer than 1,500 subjects contributed by 6 global collaborators. The prospective study material was composed of cDNA or gDNA derived from T cells, B-cell-depleted T cells, or PBMCs. HLA class I and class II types, where available, came from metadata supplied by the sample provider rather than from assay-based typing. Sample metadata almost always included a de-identified subject ID, COVID-19 status, age in years and sex.

The immunoSEQ Assay, a bias-controlled multiplex PCR, was used to amplify TCRbeta CDR3 regions from genomic DNA. Per the source publication's procedure: The number of nucleated cells in each sample was estimated by amplification of reference gene primers within the assay. To quantify the absolute abundance of each unique TCRbeta CDR3 rearrangement, sequence reads were collapsed and filtered. For each sample, productive Simpson clonality was calculated as the square root of Simpson's diversity index across productive rearrangements. TCRdb mirrors the immuneACCESS table, restricted to in-frame sequences. Some clones are absent from its copies; in checked studies, under half trace to an unresolved V gene, and the reason for the others is unknown. The DNA gave D and trimming, while V, J and clone size come from that table. For this sample there are fewer than 50,000 clones; around nine tenths appear just once. The biggest ten clones account for approximately 4.5% of the sample.

One collaborating source in Seattle enrolled patients during active infection and followed them longitudinally through the course of disease. Each collaborating institution followed its own protocols to collect whole blood in K2EDTA tubes. For TCRbeta analysis, collaborator samples were shipped as frozen whole blood, as isolated PBMCs, or as DNA extracted from either sample type. The investigation overall reported the following: The quantity of clinical and demographic metadata differed by source and by participant and was supplied without curation.

The material sequenced was peripheral blood. This sequence originates from a man in his 60s with COVID-19, enrolled during active disease. This sequence uses TRBV4-2 and TRBJ1-2, with 8 bases in between that match TRBD1. The CDR3 is CASSQTQGDYGYTF. The DNA sequence is TGTGCCAGCAGCCAGACACAGGGGGACTATGGCTACACCTTC.